The 21 T cell receptor beta chains below were found in one sample sequenced in a study of T cell responses to AZD1222 COVID-19 vaccine. TCRdb keeps only in-frame clones here, not all; method: immunoSEQ multiplex PCR. Among about 99,000 clones listed, about 93% were seen once. Sequences were derived from peripheral blood, sampled on day 0 of AZD1222 vaccination. The receptors originated from an adult in good health.

The chain is built from TRBV7-2 and TRBJ2-1, with D tentatively TRBD1 or TRBD2 (5 bases each). Trimming pared 5 bases from V and 8 bases from J, leaving 25 bases between. CDR1 and CDR2 from the germline V gene are SGHTA and FQGNSA. This CDR3 has 17 residues. The CDR3 region is CASSRIPGPPSPDEQFF. The CDR3 DNA sequence: TGTGCCAGCAGCCGGATACCGGGACCACCTAGCCCCGATGAGCAGTTCTTC.

In this sample, this clone turned up once. The V gene is TRBV11-2, the J gene TRBJ1-3, with D uncertain. The V and J ends lost 10 bases and 0 bases respectively, with 16 bases between them. The CDR3 totals 15 residues. Germline V gene lookup returns CDR1 SGHAT and CDR2 FQNNGV. CDR3 DNA sequence: TGTGCCACCTGTTCTTCAGAAAGCTCTGGAAACACCATATATTTT. Amino acids: CATCSSESSGNTIYF.

V gene TRBV19 combines with J gene TRBJ2-5; 7 nucleotides align to TRBD1. The CDR3 has 12 amino acids. Trimming at V came to 8 bases and at J to 4 bases, leaving 4 bases not matched to a gene. Per the germline V gene, CDR1 is LNHDA and CDR2 is SQIVND (reference sequence). Here the CDR3 reads CASQAGGETQYF. Here the CDR3 DNA reads TGTGCCAGTCAGGCAGGGGGAGAGACCCAGTACTTC.

This chain connects TRBV7-2 to TRBJ2-2, with TRBD1 identical over 9 bases. The CDR3 is 19 amino acids. V dropped 4 bases and J dropped 5; count of bases not matched to a gene: 17. CDR1 is SGHTA and CDR2 is FQGNSA in the germline V gene. The CDR3 here is CASSSSPTWTGVGTGELFF. The CDR3 DNA is TGTGCCAGCAGCTCCTCTCCTACCTGGACAGGGGTGGGAACCGGGGAGCTGTTTTTT.

This clone was recorded only once. The chain links TRBV19 to TRBJ1-5; possibly TRBD1 for D (5 bases). The germline V and J ends were trimmed by 3 bases and 7 bases, with 13 bases remaining between them. CDR3 size: 14 residues. Germline loops: CDR1 LNHDA, CDR2 SQIVND (reference sequence). The CDR3 here is CASSMALGGQPQHF. The CDR3 nucleotides are TGTGCCAGTAGTATGGCGCTCGGGGGACAGCCCCAGCATTTT.

This sequence joins TRBV28 and TRBJ1-2; TRBD1 matches at 11 bases. The CDR3 runs 17 residues. The germline V gene has CDR1 MDHEN and CDR2 SYDVKM. V lost 4 bases and J lost 4; bases outside the gene matches: 11. CDR3 coding DNA: TGTGCCAGCAGTTCCCGGACAGGGGGCAGTGGTGTCTATGGCTACACCTTC. Translation: CASSSRTGGSGVYGYTF.

The chain uses TRBV10-2 and TRBJ1-2, with D maybe TRBD1 (5 bases). The V gene's germline CDR1 is WSHSY and CDR2 SAAADI. The V and J ends lost 2 bases and 0 bases respectively, with 13 bases between them. The CDR3 is 16 amino acids. The CDR3 loop is CASSEVEGQANYGYTF. DNA of the CDR3: TGCGCCAGCAGTGAGGTCGAGGGGCAAGCTAACTATGGCTACACCTTC.

This rearrangement joins TRBV6-6 to TRBJ2-1; D gene ambiguous. The ends were cut back, 0 bases at V and 3 bases at J, with 6 bases in the middle. The V gene's germline CDR1 is MNHNY and CDR2 SVGAGI (reference sequence). The CDR3 totals 14 residues. CDR3 DNA sequence: TGTGCCAGCAGTTACTCGAGAAACTACAATGAGCAGTTCTTC. It specifies CASSYSRNYNEQFF.

The rearrangement links TRBV5-4 to TRBJ2-3, with unresolved D. Deletions cut 4 bases from V and 0 bases from J, with 3 bases between. The germline V gene has CDR1 SGHNT and CDR2 YYREEE (reference sequence). This CDR3 has 12 residues. CDR3 protein: CASSPSTDTQYF. The CDR3, as DNA: TGTGCCAGCAGCCCTAGCACAGATACGCAGTATTTT.

This chain connects TRBV18 to TRBJ1-4; weak D call: TRBD1 (6 bases). The CDR3 has 16 amino acids. V was shortened by 4 bases and J by 3 bases, with 15 bases between the two germline ends. CDR1 and CDR2 from the germline V gene are KGHSH and LQKENI. CDR3 residues: CASSQARGVPNEKLFF. The CDR3 bases are TGTGCCAGCTCACAGGCCAGGGGCGTTCCTAATGAAAAACTGTTTTTT.

The chain couples TRBV23-1 to TRBJ2-7; possible D gene TRBD1, 6 bases. TRBV23-1 is annotated as an ORF whose role is uncertain. There are 13 residues in the CDR3. Trimming took 7 bases from V and 3 from J, leaving 13 bases between them. CDR3 sequence: CASKQGPLYEQYF. The CDR3 DNA sequence: TGCGCCAGCAAACAGGGACCCCTCTACGAGCAGTACTTC.

V and J are TRBV11-3 and TRBJ2-5, with TRBD2 matching over 15 bases. CDR1 and CDR2 from the germline V gene are SGHNT and YENEEA. The CDR3 extends over 17 amino acids. Trimming at V came to 5 bases and at J to 4 bases, leaving 8 bases not matched to a gene. The CDR3, as DNA: TGTGCCAGCAGCATATCCGGGACTAGCGGGAGGTCAGAGACCCAGTACTTC. Translated, it gives CASSISGTSGRSETQYF. The full variable domain, its missing parts supplied by reference TRBV11-3 and TRBJ2-5, is EAGVVQSPRYKIIEKKQPVAFWCNPISGHNTLYWYLQNLGQGPELLIRYENEEAVDDSQLPKDRFSAERLKGVDSTLKIQPAELGDSAVYLCASSISGTSGRSETQYFGPGTRLLVL.

This chain joins TRBV24-1 and TRBJ2-6, with D uncertain. V lost 10 bases and J lost 0, with 6 bases in between. Germline V lookup: CDR1 KGHDR, CDR2 SFDVKD. The CDR3 contains 13 residues. In nucleotides, the CDR3 is TGTGCCACTCAATCCTCTGGGGCCAACGTCCTGACTTTC. Translating gives CATQSSGANVLTF.

The chain employs TRBV5-4 and TRBJ1-1; possible D gene TRBD1, 5 bases. The V and J ends lost 4 bases and 6 bases respectively, with 13 bases between them. Looked up from germline, CDR1 is SGHNT and CDR2 is YYREEE (reference sequence). The length of the CDR3 is 13 residues. CDR3 nucleotide sequence: TGTGCCAGCAGCGGGGGACTGAAAGCTGAAGCTTTCTTT. This codes for CASSGGLKAEAFF.

The chain couples TRBV27 to TRBJ1-1, with 7 bases identical to TRBD1. The CDR3 has 17 amino acids. Germline V CDR1 and CDR2: MNHEY, SMNVEV (reference sequence). With 5 bases clipped from V and 4 bases from J, the junction kept 16 bases outside the gene matches. The CDR3 here is CASSPRDRPVWGTEAFF. In DNA, the CDR3 is TGTGCCAGCAGTCCGCGGGACAGACCGGTGTGGGGCACTGAAGCTTTCTTT.

The chain couples TRBV5-1 to TRBJ2-1, with D possibly TRBD2 on 6 matching bases. Germline-derived CDR1 and CDR2 are SGHRS and YFSETQ. The CDR3 contains 14 residues. Trimming shortened V by 3 bases and J by 10 bases, and 17 bases separated the two germline ends. This CDR3 is CASSSGMGGQEQFF. CDR3 sequence (DNA): TGCGCCAGCAGCTCTGGTATGGGGGGTCAGGAGCAGTTCTTC.

CDR3 residues: CASSLALAGTGELFF. In DNA form, the CDR3 reads TGTGCCAGCAGTTTAGCACTAGCGGGCACCGGGGAGCTGTTTTTT. The J gene is TRBJ2-2, the V gene TRBV27; 9 bases match TRBD2. The V and J ends lost 2 bases and 4 bases, in that order; junction bases with no gene match: 2. Germline V lookup: CDR1 MNHEY, CDR2 SMNVEV (reference sequence). The CDR3 loop spans 15 amino acids.

The V gene is TRBV6-5, the J gene TRBJ1-2; 9 positions agree with TRBD1. The CDR3 is 12 residues long. Trimming at V came to 7 bases and at J to 5 bases, leaving 2 bases not matched to a gene. Germline assignment: CDR1 MNHEY and CDR2 SVGAGI. CDR3 protein: CASNGQGYGYTF. CDR3 sequence (DNA): TGTGCCAGCAACGGACAGGGGTATGGCTACACCTTC.

This chain uses TRBV4-3 with TRBJ1-1; the match to TRBD1 covers 7 bases. V dropped 0 bases and J dropped 2; count of bases not matched to a gene: 6. The CDR3 runs to 16 residues. Per the germline V gene, CDR1 is LGHNA and CDR2 is YSLEER. CDR3 bases: TGCGCCAGCAGCCAAGATTCGGCAGGGGGAAACACTGAAGCTTTCTTT. Translating gives CASSQDSAGGNTEAFF.

The V and J genes are TRBV14 and TRBJ2-3, with 7 bases aligning to TRBD1. The ends lost 0 bases at V and 2 bases at J; junction bases unmatched: 8. The CDR3 has 17 residues. Germline loops: CDR1 SGHDN, CDR2 FVKESK. The CDR3 DNA sequence: TGTGCCAGCAGCCAAGAAAGACAGGGTCTATCCACAGATACGCAGTATTTT. This sequence encodes CASSQERQGLSTDTQYF.

The genes are TRBV11-2 and TRBJ2-7, with D perhaps matching TRBD2 (6 bases). CDR1 is SGHAT and CDR2 is FQNNGV in the germline V gene. V was cut by 6 bases and J by 6 bases, with 12 bases left in between. The CDR3 covers 12 residues. Here the CDR3 reads CASRAMGGEQYF. CDR3 nucleotide sequence: TGTGCCAGCAGGGCCATGGGAGGCGAGCAGTACTTC.